The sequence of this T cell receptor beta chain was determined in a study of OX40 agonist ivuxolimab in advanced cancers. Study-level background: One patient with hepatocellular carcinoma and two with cutaneous melanoma, three in all, had partial responses.

This clone has only one observation. People who had autoimmune disease history or systemic immunosuppression were excluded. Blood was sampled at baseline, cycle 4 day 1, and cycle 7 day 1. Germline V gene sequence: CDR1 SQVTM, CDR2 ANQGSEA. Trimming cost V 4 bases and J 9 bases; bases outside gene matches: 14. This CDR3 has 16 residues. Sequencing used immunoSEQ multiplex PCR; TCRdb keeps in-frame clones, though not all of them. The sample has 48,000 or so clones; about three quarters are singletons. The sample here was CD4+ or CD8+ T cells sorted from blood, taken in a trial of the OX40 agonist ivuxolimab. The chain combines TRBV29-1 with TRBJ2-1; TRBD2 aligns across 11 bases. The TCR comes from an adult with an advanced solid tumor such as melanoma, head and neck, liver or kidney cancer. CDR3 residues: CSVALRRTSGRSEQFF. CDR3 in DNA: TGCAGCGTTGCCCTCCGACGGACTAGCGGGCGCTCTGAGCAGTTCTTC.